This T cell receptor beta chain emerged from a study of blood T cell repertoires in COVID-19. The wider study: Italy, Spain and the United States were the sources of the convalescent and acute COVID-19 samples. From T cells, B-cell-depleted T cells, or PBMCs came the material, which was cDNA or gDNA.

Per germline, CDR1 MGHDK and CDR2 SYGVNS. Germline trimming cut 7 bases from V and 8 bases from J; bases unmatched to any gene: 5. The CDR3 spans 12 residues. The data were produced by immunoSEQ multiplex PCR, yet TCRdb's version contains in-frame clones alone and is incomplete. The sample lists about 190,000 clones, roughly 81% occurring once. In Seattle, patients joined the study during active infection and were tracked longitudinally. The clonotype originates from a woman older than 75 with COVID-19, enrolled during active disease. Input material: peripheral blood. V gene TRBV25-1 combines with J gene TRBJ2-1; TRBD2 matches at 7 bases. The CDR3, as DNA: TGTGCCAGCAATAGCGGGTGGGATGAGCAGTTCTTC. Its protein product is CASNSGWDEQFF. Variable domain in full (rest from reference TRBV25-1 and TRBJ2-1): EADIYQTPRYLVIGTGKKITLECSQTMGHDKMYWYQQDPGMELHLIHYSYGVNSTEKGDLSSESTVSRIRTEHFPLTLESARPSHTSQYLCASNSGWDEQFFGPGTRLTVL.